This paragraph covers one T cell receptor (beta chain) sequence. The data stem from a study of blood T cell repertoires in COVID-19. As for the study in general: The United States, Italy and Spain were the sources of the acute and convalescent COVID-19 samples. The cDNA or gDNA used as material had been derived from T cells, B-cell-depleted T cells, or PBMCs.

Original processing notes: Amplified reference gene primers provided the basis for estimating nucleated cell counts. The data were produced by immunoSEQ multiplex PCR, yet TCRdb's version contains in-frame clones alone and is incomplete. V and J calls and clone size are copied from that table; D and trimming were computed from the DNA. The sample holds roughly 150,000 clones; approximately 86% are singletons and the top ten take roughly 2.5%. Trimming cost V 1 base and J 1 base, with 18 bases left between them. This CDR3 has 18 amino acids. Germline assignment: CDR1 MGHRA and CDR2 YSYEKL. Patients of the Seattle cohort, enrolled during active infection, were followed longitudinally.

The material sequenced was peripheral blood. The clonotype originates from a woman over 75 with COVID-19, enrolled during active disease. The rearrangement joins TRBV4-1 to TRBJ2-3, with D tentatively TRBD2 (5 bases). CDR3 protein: CASSQVSPAGAGTDTQYF. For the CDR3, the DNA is TGCGCCAGCAGCCAAGTTTCCCCTGCAGGAGCGGGCACAGATACGCAGTATTTT.